This TCR beta chain appears in the sequencing data of a study of blood T cell repertoires in COVID-19. In the study overall: Both acute and convalescent COVID-19 samples were obtained from the United States, Italy and Spain. The cDNA or gDNA used as material had been derived from T cells, B-cell-depleted T cells, or PBMCs.

The CDR3 is 15 residues long. The V and J ends lost 3 bases and 4 bases, in that order; junction bases with no gene match: 5. The germline V gene encodes CDR1 LNHDA and CDR2 SQIVND (reference sequence). Source study methods: Amplified reference gene primers provided the basis for estimating nucleated cell counts. Sequencing was performed with immunoSEQ multiplex PCR; in TCRdb, only in-frame clones are kept and a portion is missing. V and J calls and clone size come straight from that table; D and trimming were deduced from the DNA. The table records about 24,000 clones, about 89% of them present only once.

This rearrangement joins TRBV19 to TRBJ2-3; 9 positions agree with TRBD2. Source material: peripheral blood. The sequence came from a man between 65 and 80 years old with COVID-19, enrolled during active disease. CDR3 bases: TGTGCCAGTAGTATGCTAGCGGGAATTTCAGATACGCAGTATTTT. This gives the protein CASSMLAGISDTQYF.